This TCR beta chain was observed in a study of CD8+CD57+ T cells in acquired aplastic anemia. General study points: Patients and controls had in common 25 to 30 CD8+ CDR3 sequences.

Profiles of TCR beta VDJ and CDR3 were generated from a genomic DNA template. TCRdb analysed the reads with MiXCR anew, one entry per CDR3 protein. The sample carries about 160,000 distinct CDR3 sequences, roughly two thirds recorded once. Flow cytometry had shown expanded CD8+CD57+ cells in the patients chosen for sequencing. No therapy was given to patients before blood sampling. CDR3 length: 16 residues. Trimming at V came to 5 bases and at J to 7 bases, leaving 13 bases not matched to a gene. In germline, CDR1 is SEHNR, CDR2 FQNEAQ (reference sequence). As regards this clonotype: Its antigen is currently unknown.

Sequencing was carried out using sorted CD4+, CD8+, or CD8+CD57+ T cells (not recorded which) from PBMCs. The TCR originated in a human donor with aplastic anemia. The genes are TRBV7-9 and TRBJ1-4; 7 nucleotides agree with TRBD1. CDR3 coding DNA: TGTGCCAGCAGCCCCACGTGGCAGGGGGATGGTGAAAAACTGTTTTTT. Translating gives CASSPTWQGDGEKLFF.